A selection of T cell receptor beta chains follows, all from one sample in a study of blood T cell repertoires in COVID-19. TCRdb keeps only in-frame clones here, not all; method: immunoSEQ multiplex PCR. Of 200,000 to 250,000 clones in the sample, 80% to 95% were seen once. Sequencing was carried out using peripheral blood. These receptors all come from a young man with COVID-19, enrolled during active disease. The CDR3 runs from the conserved cysteine through the conserved F or W. The D gene is left open where the match is weak. Clone size, where shown, is once, few, many, or a class for clones that have expanded.

v_gene: TRBV18; len: 15; j_gene: TRBJ1-2; d_gene: TRBD1; abundance: .; CDR3nt: TGTGCCAGCTCACGTGGACAGGGCCCTAACTATGGCTACACCTTC; CDR3aa: CASSRGQGPNYGYTF
v_gene: TRBV3-1/TRBV3-2; len: 19; j_gene: TRBJ2-3; d_gene: TRBD2; abundance: once; CDR3nt: TGTGCCAGCAGCCTTAACCCTTGGACTAGCGGGGGTTACACAGATACGCAGTATTTT; CDR3aa: CASSLNPWTSGGYTDTQYF
v_gene: TRBV2; len: 16; j_gene: TRBJ1-6; d_gene: TRBD1; abundance: .; CDR3nt: TGTGCCAGCAAACGACAGGGGGTGGCTCAGGATTCACCCCTCCACTTT; CDR3aa: CASKRQGVAQDSPLHF
v_gene: TRBV6-2/TRBV6-3; len: 11; j_gene: TRBJ2-7; d_gene: .; abundance: .; CDR3nt: TGTGCCAGCAGTCACCGGTACGAGCAGTACTTC; CDR3aa: CASSHRYEQYF
v_gene: TRBV5-1; len: 14; j_gene: TRBJ2-1; d_gene: .; abundance: .; CDR3nt: TGCGCCAGCAATTCGGGGGACCCCTACAATGAGCAGTTCTTC; CDR3aa: CASNSGDPYNEQFF
v_gene: TRBV5-4; len: 15; j_gene: TRBJ2-3; d_gene: .; abundance: .; CDR3nt: TGTGCCAGCAGCTTAGGAGGGGGGGGCACAGATACGCAGTATTTT; CDR3aa: CASSLGGGGTDTQYF
v_gene: TRBV15; len: 18; j_gene: TRBJ2-7; d_gene: .; abundance: .; CDR3nt: TGTGCCACCAGCAGAGATTGGGTCGGGCAGGGTGGCTCCTACGAGCAGTACTTC; CDR3aa: CATSRDWVGQGGSYEQYF
v_gene: TRBV5-1; len: 18; j_gene: TRBJ1-3; d_gene: TRBD1; abundance: .; CDR3nt: TGCGCCAGCAGCGACCGGGACAGGGGGCTATACTCTGGAAACACCATATATTTT; CDR3aa: CASSDRDRGLYSGNTIYF
v_gene: TRBV15; len: 14; j_gene: TRBJ1-4; d_gene: .; abundance: once; CDR3nt: TGTGCCACCAGAGGGGGGGCGGGTAATGAAAAACTGTTTTTT; CDR3aa: CATRGGAGNEKLFF
v_gene: TRBV7-2; len: 15; j_gene: TRBJ1-2; d_gene: TRBD1; abundance: .; CDR3nt: TGTGCCAGCAGCTTAGCAGGACAGGGGGCCGGGGGCTACACCTTC; CDR3aa: CASSLAGQGAGGYTF
v_gene: TRBV29-1; len: 15; j_gene: TRBJ1-1; d_gene: .; abundance: .; CDR3nt: TGCAGCGTTGCTGCCGGCGCAGGGTTGATAACTGAAGCTTTCTTT; CDR3aa: CSVAAGAGLITEAFF